This TCR beta chain appears in the sequencing data of a study of T cells in Graves' hyperthyroidism and ophthalmopathy (dated by TCRdb to between 2018 and 2021). With respect to the entire study: Peripheral blood was sampled at the time of initial diagnosis, prior to any treatment. The paper describes TCR Vbeta CDR3 sequencing of 120 to 150 peripheral blood samples, made up of fewer than 50 ophthalmopathy patients, over 70 hyperthyroidism patients and 17 progressor patients. In about 6 Graves' hyperthyroidism patients, the study also compared T-cell repertoires from thyroid tissue with T-cell repertoires from blood. Once sampling was done, hyperthyroidism patients were given methimazole at a starting dose of 30 mg daily, whereas ophthalmopathy patients were given high-dose intravenous methylprednisolone. For training and testing, the 80 to 100 patients in the discovery cohort were randomly divided in a 7:3 ratio. To identify TCR V-J signatures that set the groups apart, the researchers used a discovery cohort of 100 patients, made up of under 45 with Graves' ophthalmopathy and about 59 with stable Graves' hyperthyroidism. Prospective prediction of ophthalmopathy was tested in an independent validation cohort consisting of 18 to 20 hyperthyroidism patients and approximately 16 patients who later progressed to ophthalmopathy.

A remark on this clonotype: This clone's antigen is unknown. No qualities accompany the bases; no much larger clone lies one base away.

Hyperthyroidism patients were newly diagnosed, with disease duration under 2 months, and aged 18 to 65 years. Patients with uncontrolled infections, other autoimmune diseases, pregnancy or lactation were excluded. Diagnoses were based on clinical symptoms, serum thyroxine and TRAb, thyroid ultrasound and orbital computed tomography. Blood from progressor patients was collected at the time of first diagnosis with hyperthyroidism, before any ophthalmopathy symptoms had appeared. PBMCs were separated from 10 ml of fresh peripheral blood using Ficoll-Paque density gradient centrifugation. Progressor patients were first diagnosed with Graves' hyperthyroidism and then developed ophthalmopathy during follow-up. Total RNA was extracted using Trizol reagent, and RNA quality was assessed on an Agilent 2100 Bioanalyzer. The TCR beta CDR3 regions were amplified from the RNA transcripts. The TCR CDR3 was subjected to a first round of RT-PCR using the HTBI primer set and the Qiagen OneStep RT-PCR kit. A second multiplex PCR round built the libraries, followed by size selection and purification. The libraries were sequenced on an Illumina HiSeq2000 using paired-end 100 bp reads. The paper's processing steps were these. SOAPnuke was used to process the raw data, removing reads that contained adapters or uncalled bases, had a mean Phred below 15, or lacked an exact match to the constant primer or identifier. High-quality paired reads were merged using COPE v1.2.5, and each unique nucleotide sequence was defined as a clonotype. MiTCR v1.1 was used to align the clonotypes against IMGT TRBV, TRBD and TRBJ reference segments. The analysis included only V-J combinations with a frequency above 0.0001, which together covered around 99% of the repertoires. A TCS score was defined as the ratio of F50 (clonal expansion) to E x V (chaos), with BLOSUM62-based TCRdist applied between CDR3 peptides within each V-J. Welch's t-statistics and random forest reduced roughly 540 V-J features to roughly 13, which were used in a naive Bayes classifier (R e1071). The raw public data were reprocessed by TCRdb itself: fastp quality trimming at Q25, MiXCR clonotype calling, in-frame beta chains only. Merged by CDR3 protein, the rows form single entries marked with the most common genes and DNA. TCRdb assigned the V and J calls; the authors' analysis was not used. For this sample the table gives fewer than 900,000 distinct CDR3 sequences, of which under 20% were detected only once. Clones ranked in the top ten supply over 15% of the sample.

The CDR1 and CDR2 encoded by the germline V gene (reference sequence) are LGHDT and YNNKEL. From its cysteine to its phenylalanine, the CDR3 spans 15 amino acids. Only CDR3 DNA is held: 45 bases, read in frame from base 1. Relative to germline, V is 2 bases shorter and J is 4 bases shorter, with 15 bases between their ends. Summary of the overall study and its limitations: In validation, the model predicted progression to ophthalmopathy with approximately 69% sensitivity and around 72% specificity, a median of about 6.7 months before onset. In cross-validation, a model built on a 13 V-J signature told ophthalmopathy apart from stable hyperthyroidism with over 85% sensitivity and roughly 83% specificity, and in testing the same model reached 80%/75%. Most expanded thyroid clonotypes (frequency above 0.001) were also found in blood, which suggests that blood repertoires may mirror thyroid immune responses. Sample size was not statistically predetermined, and blinding of investigators to group allocation was not performed.

The sequencing input was blood. The chain is assembled from TRBV3-1 and TRBJ2-7; D gene: possibly TRBD1, on 6 matching bases. This clonotype was obtained from a woman between 50 and 59 years old with Graves' hyperthyroidism that later progressed to Graves' ophthalmopathy. CDR3 sequence: CASSQIDRRGYEQYF. The DNA reads TGTGCCAGCAGCCAAATCGACAGGAGAGGGTACGAGCAGTACTTC.